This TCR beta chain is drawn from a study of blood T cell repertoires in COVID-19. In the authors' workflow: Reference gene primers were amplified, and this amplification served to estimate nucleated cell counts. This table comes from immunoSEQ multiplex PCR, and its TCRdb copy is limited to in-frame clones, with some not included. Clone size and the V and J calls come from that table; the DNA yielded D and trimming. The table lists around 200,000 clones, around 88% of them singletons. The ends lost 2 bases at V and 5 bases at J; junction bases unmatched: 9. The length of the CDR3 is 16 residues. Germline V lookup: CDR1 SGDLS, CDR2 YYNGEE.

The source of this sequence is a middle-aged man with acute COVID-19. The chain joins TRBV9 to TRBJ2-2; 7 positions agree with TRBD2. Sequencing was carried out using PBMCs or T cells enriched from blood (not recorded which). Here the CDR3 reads CASSVFDFSGTGELFF. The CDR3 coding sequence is TGTGCCAGCAGCGTCTTCGACTTTAGCGGGACCGGGGAGCTGTTTTTT.